Listed below are T cell receptor beta chains from one sample, sequenced in a study of cytotoxic CD8 clonotypes in ibrutinib-treated CLL. Here immunoSEQ multiplex PCR was the method, and the copy in TCRdb shows in-frame clones only, minus some. The data contain about 160,000 clones, approximately 77% of them singletons. Sequencing used PBMCs, obtained after 12 months of ibrutinib treatment. Every receptor here comes from a human donor with chronic lymphocytic leukemia. Both conserved end residues are part of each CDR3. D genes are given only for firm matches. Expanded clones are given a class, and other clones once, few, many or no size at all.

>NA|NA|TRBV5-6|TRBJ1-1
TGTGCCAGCAGCCGGGACCGATCCACTGAAGCTTTCTTT
CASSRDRSTEAFF
>NA|NA|TRBV4-3|TRBJ2-7
TGCGCCAGCAGCCAGTTATTAGCGGATCCTTACGAGCAGTACTTC
CASSQLLADPYEQYF
>many|NA|TRBV6-6|TRBJ1-2
TGTGCCAGCAGTCTGGGGGATGGCTACACCTTC
CASSLGDGYTF
>NA|NA|TRBV5-1|TRBJ2-7
TGCGCCAGCAGCAGAAACAGGGCCGACGTCTCCGAGCAGTACTTC
CASSRNRADVSEQYF
>NA|NA|TRBV28|TRBJ2-1
TGTGCCAGCAGTTTGTTCGGGTCCAATGAGCAGTTCTTC
CASSLFGSNEQFF
>NA|NA|TRBV9|TRBJ1-4
TGTGCCAGCAGCGTAGAGGGGAACTCGGGTTTGTTTTTT
CASSVEGNSGLFF
>NA|NA|TRBV19|TRBJ1-3
TGTGCCAGTAGTATAGCCCACTCTGGAAACACCATATATTTT
CASSIAHSGNTIYF
>NA|TRBD1|TRBV5-5|TRBJ1-5
TGTGCCAGCAGCCGGACAGGGGAGTTTAGTCAGCCCCAGCATTTT
CASSRTGEFSQPQHF
>NA|NA|TRBV7-9|TRBJ2-7
TGTGCCAGCAGCTCTACAGGGAGCGAGCAGTACTTC
CASSSTGSEQYF
>NA|NA|TRBV29-1|TRBJ1-1
TGCAGCGTTGACAGGCTCAACACTGAAGCTTTCTTT
CSVDRLNTEAFF
>once|NA|TRBV19|TRBJ1-5
TGTGCCAGTAGCCTGACACATAGCAATCAGCCCCAGCATTTT
CASSLTHSNQPQHF
>NA|NA|TRBV6-5|TRBJ2-7
TGTGCCAGCAGTACCGTGACGGCGAGCTCCTACGAGCAGTACTTC
CASSTVTASSYEQYF
>NA|NA|TRBV4-3|TRBJ2-7
TGCGCCAGCAGCCAAGATTTGATGTACGAGCAGTACTTC
CASSQDLMYEQYF
>NA|NA|TRBV7-2|TRBJ2-2
TGTGCCAGCAGCTCGCGACAGACAACCGGGGAGCTGTTTTTT
CASSSRQTTGELFF
>NA|NA|TRBV5-1|TRBJ2-4
TGCGCCAGCAGCTTGGATCAGCCCACCATTCAGTACTTC
CASSLDQPTIQYF
>NA|NA|TRBV7-9|TRBJ1-2
TGTGCCAGCAGCTTAGCGGACTCGGCAGTCTATGGCTACACCTTC
CASSLADSAVYGYTF
>NA|NA|TRBV4-1|TRBJ2-2
TGCGCCAGCAGCCAAAAGACAGGGAGGAAAACCGGGGAGCTGTTTTTT
CASSQKTGRKTGELFF
>NA|NA|TRBV7-6|TRBJ2-7
TGTGCCAGCAGCTTAGTGCCGGGGGACTACGAGCAGTACTTC
CASSLVPGDYEQYF
>NA|NA|TRBV6-1|TRBJ1-5
TGTGCCAGCAGTGAACAGCGGGGGGCGGTGGTCCAGCCCCAGCATTTT
CASSEQRGAVVQPQHF
>NA|NA|TRBV28|TRBJ1-5
TGTGCCAGCTCTAAACCGGTTGGGGAGAGTCAGCCCCAGCATTTT
CASSKPVGESQPQHF
>NA|NA|TRBV5-1|TRBJ2-1
TGCGCCAGCAGCTTGAGCAGGACAAACAATGAGCAGTTCTTC
CASSLSRTNNEQFF